What follows is one T cell receptor (beta chain) and its context. Its antigen is not identified. Generated by immunoSEQ multiplex PCR, the TCRdb table keeps only in-frame clones and is missing some. Among just over 150,000 clones listed, approximately 90% were seen once. The CDR3 has 13 residues. The germline V gene has CDR1 PRHDT and CDR2 FYEKMQ (reference sequence). Trimming stripped 5 bases from V and 9 bases from J, with 14 bases between. These data belong to a study of T cell responses to AZD1222 COVID-19 vaccine. Overall study results and limits: Donors, mostly white British, included more females; clonal diversity was possibly underestimated. Baseline serology detected seropositivity in only six or seven AZD1222 recipients. Repertoire sampling was restricted to post-peak T cell response timepoints.

J is TRBJ1-5 and V is TRBV13; D is perhaps TRBD1 (5 bases). The clonotype originates from an adult who received the AZD1222 COVID-19 vaccine. The input for sequencing was peripheral blood, taken 28 days after the second AZD1222 dose. CDR3 DNA: TGTGCCAGCAGCGAGGGCCAGGGTGGGCCCCAGCATTTT. Protein: CASSEGQGGPQHF.